Listed below are T cell receptor beta chains from one sample, sequenced in a study of T cell responses to AZD1222 COVID-19 vaccine. Libraries were prepared by immunoSEQ multiplex PCR; TCRdb keeps only in-frame clonotypes and omits some of them. The sample shows about 94,000 clones, 85% of them seen only once. The specimen comprised peripheral blood, sampled 28 days after the second AZD1222 dose. The receptor set was obtained from an adult who received the AZD1222 COVID-19 vaccine. Both conserved end residues are part of each CDR3. The order of the fields is D gene, J gene, V gene, clone size, CDR3 DNA, CDR3 protein. D genes are given only for firm matches. Clone sizes are given selectively: once, few, many, or a class where the clone is expanded.

>TRBD1|TRBJ1-1|TRBV10-3|NA
TGTGCCATCAGGACAGGCAGGGGGACAAGTGAAGCTTTCTTT
CAIRTGRGTSEAFF
>NA|TRBJ1-1|TRBV3-1/TRBV3-2|NA
TGTGCCAGCAGCCAAGATGGGGCCCGCCTAATGAACACTGAAGCTTTCTTT
CASSQDGARLMNTEAFF
>TRBD1|TRBJ1-2|TRBV7-9|once
TGTGCCAGTCGTCCCCCCGACGGGACAGGGTTTGACTATGGCTACACCTTC
CASRPPDGTGFDYGYTF
>TRBD2|TRBJ2-5|TRBV7-9|NA
TGTGCCAGCAGCACCACTTCCGGGACTAGCGGCCAAGAGACCCAGTACTTC
CASSTTSGTSGQETQYF
>NA|TRBJ1-1|TRBV7-6|NA
TGTGCCAGCAGCTTAGGGCAGCGCCTCACTGAAGCTTTCTTT
CASSLGQRLTEAFF
>NA|TRBJ2-5|TRBV7-2|few
TGTGCCAGCAGCTACGTAGGAAGAGAGGCCCAGTACTTC
CASSYVGREAQYF
>NA|TRBJ2-1|TRBV4-2|NA
TGTGCCAGCAGCCCTCTCGAAGGTGAGCAGTTCTTC
CASSPLEGEQFF
>NA|TRBJ1-5|TRBV7-6|NA
TGTGCCAGCAGCTTAGGAACGTCCCTGGATGGCAATCAGCCCCAGCATTTT
CASSLGTSLDGNQPQHF
>NA|TRBJ2-7|TRBV6-5|NA
TGTGCCAGCAGTCGACCTCTGACAGCCTACGAGCAGTACTTC
CASSRPLTAYEQYF
>NA|TRBJ2-5|TRBV7-2|NA
TGTGCCAGCTCCCGAGCCTGGAAAGAGACCCAGTACTTC
CASSRAWKETQYF
>NA|TRBJ1-3|TRBV4-2|NA
TGTGCCAGCAGCCATCCTGGAGCTTCTGGAAACACCATATATTTT
CASSHPGASGNTIYF
>TRBD2|TRBJ2-7|TRBV28|NA
TGTGCCAGCAGCCCCGGGACTATTCACTACGAGCAGTACTTC
CASSPGTIHYEQYF
>NA|TRBJ1-1|TRBV7-7|NA
TGTGCTAGCAGCGAGGGTTGGAACACTGAAGCTTTCTTT
CASSEGWNTEAFF
>NA|TRBJ1-1|TRBV27|NA
TGTGCCAGCAGTTTGACTGGGGGCGTCGGCACTGAAGCTTTCTTT
CASSLTGGVGTEAFF
>TRBD2|TRBJ2-1|TRBV11-2|NA
TGTGCCAGCAGCGCATTGGGACTAGCGGACAATGAGCAGTTCTTC
CASSALGLADNEQFF
>NA|TRBJ1-1|TRBV6-6|NA
TGTGCCAGCAGTTACTCCGGGGACTCCACTGAAGCTTTCTTT
CASSYSGDSTEAFF
>NA|TRBJ1-3|TRBV19|NA
TGTGCCAGTGTGGACAAGTTCAACACCATATATTTT
CASVDKFNTIYF
>TRBD2|TRBJ2-1|TRBV28|NA
TGTGCCAGCAGTTCGGGACTAGCGGGACCTAATGAGCAGTTCTTC
CASSSGLAGPNEQFF
>NA|TRBJ1-4|TRBV3-1/TRBV3-2|NA
TGTGCCAGCAGCCAAGTCAGCGGCGATAATGAAAAACTGTTTTTT
CASSQVSGDNEKLFF
>NA|TRBJ2-1|TRBV19|NA
TGTGCCACAGGTTGGTTAGGCTACAATGAGCAGTTCTTC
CATGWLGYNEQFF
>NA|TRBJ2-1|TRBV6-6|NA
TGTGCCAGCAGTTACTCGAGGGGTGAGAATGGCAATGAGCAGTTCTTC
CASSYSRGENGNEQFF
>TRBD1|TRBJ1-6|TRBV7-3|few
TGTGCCAGCAGCTTGACAGGGGTAACCTCACCCCTCCACTTT
CASSLTGVTSPLHF
>NA|TRBJ1-5|TRBV19|NA
TGTGCCAGTAGCCCCTATTTGCCGGGGAGTTTCGGGCAGCCCCAGCATTTT
CASSPYLPGSFGQPQHF
>NA|TRBJ2-5|TRBV6-5|NA
TGTGCCACCTCCAGGGATTCGGAGACCCAGTACTTC
CATSRDSETQYF
>TRBD2|TRBJ2-7|TRBV7-9|NA
TGTGCCAGCAGCTTAGTCGGGGCTAGCGGGGACGAGCAGTACTTC
CASSLVGASGDEQYF
>NA|TRBJ2-5|TRBV7-9|once
TGTGCCAGCAGCTTATACTCGACTAGTACAGAGACCCAGTACTTC
CASSLYSTSTETQYF
>NA|TRBJ1-2|TRBV4-1|NA
TGCGCCAGCAGCCAAGATCCAACCTTGGGTGGCTACACCTTC
CASSQDPTLGGYTF